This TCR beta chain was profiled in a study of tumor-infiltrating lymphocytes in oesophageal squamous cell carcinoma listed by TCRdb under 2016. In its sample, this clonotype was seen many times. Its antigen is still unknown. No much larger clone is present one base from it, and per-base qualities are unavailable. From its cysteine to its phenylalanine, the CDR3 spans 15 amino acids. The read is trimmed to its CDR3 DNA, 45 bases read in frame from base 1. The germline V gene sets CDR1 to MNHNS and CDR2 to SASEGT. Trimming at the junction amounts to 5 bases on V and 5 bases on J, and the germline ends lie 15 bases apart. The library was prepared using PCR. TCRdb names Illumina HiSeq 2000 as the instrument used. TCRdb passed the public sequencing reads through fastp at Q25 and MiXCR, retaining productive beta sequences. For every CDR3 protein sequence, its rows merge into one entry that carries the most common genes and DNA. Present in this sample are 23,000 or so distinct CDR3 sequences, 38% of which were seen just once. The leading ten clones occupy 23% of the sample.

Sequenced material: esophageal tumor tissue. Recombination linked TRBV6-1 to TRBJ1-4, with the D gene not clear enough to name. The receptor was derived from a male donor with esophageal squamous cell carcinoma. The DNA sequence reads TGTGCCAGCAGTAGCCGACGGCGGGAGAATGAAAAACTGTTTTTT. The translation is CASSSRRRENEKLFF.